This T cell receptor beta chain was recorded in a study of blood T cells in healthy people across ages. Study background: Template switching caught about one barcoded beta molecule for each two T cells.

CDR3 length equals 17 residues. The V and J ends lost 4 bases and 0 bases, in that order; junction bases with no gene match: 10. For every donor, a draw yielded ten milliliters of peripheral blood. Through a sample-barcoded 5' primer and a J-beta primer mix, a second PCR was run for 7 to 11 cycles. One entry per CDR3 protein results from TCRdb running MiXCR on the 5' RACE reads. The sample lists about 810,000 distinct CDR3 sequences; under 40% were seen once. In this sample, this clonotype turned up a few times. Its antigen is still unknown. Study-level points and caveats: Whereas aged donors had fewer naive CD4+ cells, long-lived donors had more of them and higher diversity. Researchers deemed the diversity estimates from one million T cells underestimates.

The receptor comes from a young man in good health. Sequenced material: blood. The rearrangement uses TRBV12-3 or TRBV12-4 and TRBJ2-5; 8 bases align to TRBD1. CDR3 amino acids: CASSSIRDRSHQETQYF. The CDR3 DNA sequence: TGTGCCAGCAGTTCAATCCGGGACAGGAGTCACCAAGAGACCCAGTACTTC.